This TCR beta chain is drawn from a study of OX40 agonist ivuxolimab in advanced cancers. Data came from immunoSEQ multiplex PCR; TCRdb stores just in-frame clones and leaves some out. The data show tens of thousands of clones, roughly nine tenths seen once. This TCR derives from an adult with an advanced solid tumor such as melanoma, head and neck, liver or kidney cancer. The starting material was CD4+ or CD8+ T cells sorted from blood, obtained in a trial of the OX40 agonist ivuxolimab.

The CDR3 loop reads CASSEQWERNIQYF. As DNA, the CDR3 is TGTGCCAGCAGTGAACAGTGGGAACGTAACATTCAGTACTTC. The chain carries TRBV6-1 and TRBJ2-4; D not resolved. V dropped 2 bases and J dropped 7 bases, with 12 bases sitting between them. The CDR3 contains 14 residues. Germline-derived CDR1 and CDR2 are MNHNS and SASEGT.